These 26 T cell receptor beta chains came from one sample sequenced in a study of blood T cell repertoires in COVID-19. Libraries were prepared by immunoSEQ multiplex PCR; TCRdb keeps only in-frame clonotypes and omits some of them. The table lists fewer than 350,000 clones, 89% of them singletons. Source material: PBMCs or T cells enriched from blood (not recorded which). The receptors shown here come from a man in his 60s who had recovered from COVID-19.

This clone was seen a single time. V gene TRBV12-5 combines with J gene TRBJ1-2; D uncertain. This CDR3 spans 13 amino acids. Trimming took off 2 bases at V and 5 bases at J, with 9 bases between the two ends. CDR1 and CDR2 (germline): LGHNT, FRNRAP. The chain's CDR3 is CASGLNGVYGYTF. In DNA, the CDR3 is TGTGCTAGTGGTTTGAACGGGGTTTATGGCTACACCTTC.

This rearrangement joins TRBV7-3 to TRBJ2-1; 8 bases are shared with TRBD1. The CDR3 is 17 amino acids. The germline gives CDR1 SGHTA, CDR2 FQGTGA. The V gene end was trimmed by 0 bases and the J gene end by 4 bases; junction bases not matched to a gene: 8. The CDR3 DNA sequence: TGTGCCAGCAGCTTAACGCCGCGACAGGGGCCTTACAATGAGCAGTTCTTC. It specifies CASSLTPRQGPYNEQFF. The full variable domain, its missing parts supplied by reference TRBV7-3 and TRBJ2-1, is GAGVSQTPSNKVTEKGKYVELRCDPISGHTALYWYRQSLGQGPEFLIYFQGTGAADDSGLPNDRFFAVRPEGSVSTLKIQRTERGDSAVYLCASSLTPRQGPYNEQFFGPGTRLTVL.

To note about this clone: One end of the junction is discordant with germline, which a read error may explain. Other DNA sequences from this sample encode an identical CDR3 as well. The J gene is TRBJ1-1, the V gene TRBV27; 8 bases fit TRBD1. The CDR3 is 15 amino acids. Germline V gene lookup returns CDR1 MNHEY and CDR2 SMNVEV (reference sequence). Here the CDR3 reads CASSFFSQGAAEAFF. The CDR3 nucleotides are TGTGCCAGCAGTTTTTTTAGCCAGGGGGCTGCTGAGGCTTTCTTT.

The CDR3 region is CASSQDRLYGYTF. The CDR3 DNA reads as TGTGCCAGCAGCCAGGACAGACTCTATGGCTACACCTTC. The V and J genes are TRBV3-1 (or the pseudogene TRBV3-2) and TRBJ1-2; D perhaps matches TRBD1 (6 bases). The CDR3 is made up of 13 amino acids. V was pared by 3 bases and J by 4 bases, with 9 bases between. Germline V lookup: CDR1 LGHDT, CDR2 YNNKEL (reference sequence).

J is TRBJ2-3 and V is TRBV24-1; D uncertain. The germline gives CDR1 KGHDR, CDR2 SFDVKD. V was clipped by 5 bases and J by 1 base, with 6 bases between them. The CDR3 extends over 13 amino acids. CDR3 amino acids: CATSVAGTDTQYF. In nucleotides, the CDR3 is TGTGCCACCAGTGTGGCAGGCACAGATACGCAGTATTTT.

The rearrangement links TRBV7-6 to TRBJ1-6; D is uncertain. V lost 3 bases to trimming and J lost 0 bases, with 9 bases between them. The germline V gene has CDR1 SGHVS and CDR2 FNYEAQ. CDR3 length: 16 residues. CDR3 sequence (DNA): TGTGCCAGCAGCTTGAGGGAGAGCTCCTATAATTCACCCCTCCACTTT. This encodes CASSLRESSYNSPLHF.

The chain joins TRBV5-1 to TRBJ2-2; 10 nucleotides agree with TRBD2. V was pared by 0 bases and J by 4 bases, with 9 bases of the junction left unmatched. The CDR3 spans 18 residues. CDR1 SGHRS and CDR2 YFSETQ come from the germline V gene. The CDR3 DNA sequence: TGCGCCAGCAGCTTGGCCGGCTACTCTAGCGGGGGCACCGGGGAGCTGTTTTTT. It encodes CASSLAGYSSGGTGELFF. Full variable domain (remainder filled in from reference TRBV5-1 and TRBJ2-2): KAGVTQTPRYLIKTRGQQVTLSCSPISGHRSVSWYQQTPGQGLQFLFEYFSETQRNKGNFPGRFSGRQFSNSRSEMNVSTLELGDSALYLCASSLAGYSSGGTGELFFGEGSRLTVL.

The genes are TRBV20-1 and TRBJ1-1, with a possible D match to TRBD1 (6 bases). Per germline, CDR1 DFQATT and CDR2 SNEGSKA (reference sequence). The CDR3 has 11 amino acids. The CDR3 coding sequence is TGCAGCACTACAGGGTCATCTGGCGCTTTCTTT. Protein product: CSTTGSSGAFF.

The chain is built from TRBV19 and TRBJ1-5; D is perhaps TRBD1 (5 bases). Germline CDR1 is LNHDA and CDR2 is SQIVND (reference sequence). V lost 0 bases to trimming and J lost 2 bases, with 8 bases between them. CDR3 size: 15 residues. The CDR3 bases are TGTGCCAGTAGTATAGACAGGGCGCGCAATCAGCCCCAGCATTTT. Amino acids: CASSIDRARNQPQHF.

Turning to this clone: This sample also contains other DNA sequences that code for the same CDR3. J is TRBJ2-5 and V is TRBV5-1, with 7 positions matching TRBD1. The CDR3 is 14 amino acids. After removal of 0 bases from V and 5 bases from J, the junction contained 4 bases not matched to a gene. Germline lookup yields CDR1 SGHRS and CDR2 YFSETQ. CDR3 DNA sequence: TGCGCCAGCAGCTTGGAGGGGGCTGGGGAGACCCAGTACTTC. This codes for CASSLEGAGETQYF. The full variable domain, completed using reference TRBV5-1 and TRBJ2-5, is KAGVTQTPRYLIKTRGQQVTLSCSPISGHRSVSWYQQTPGQGLQFLFEYFSETQRNKGNFPGRFSGRQFSNSRSEMNVSTLELGDSALYLCASSLEGAGETQYFGPGTRLLVL.

The CDR3 DNA follows: TGTGCCAGCACTCCCCGGCCCGCGGGAACCTACAATGAGCAGTTCTTC. Protein product: CASTPRPAGTYNEQFF. This chain links TRBV27 with TRBJ2-1; tentative D call: TRBD2 (6 bases). Trimming left V 7 bases short and J 2 bases short, with 18 bases between. From germline, CDR1 is MNHEY and CDR2 SMNVEV (reference sequence). The CDR3 is 16 amino acids.

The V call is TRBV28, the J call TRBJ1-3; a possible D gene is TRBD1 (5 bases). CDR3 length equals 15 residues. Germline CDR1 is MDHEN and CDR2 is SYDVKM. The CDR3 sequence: CASREGPSSGNTIYF. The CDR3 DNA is TGTGCTTCGAGGGAGGGGCCGAGCTCTGGAAACACCATATATTTT.

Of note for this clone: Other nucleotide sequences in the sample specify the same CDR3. CDR3 sequence (DNA): TGTGCCAGCAGTTACTCGGGCGGGAGCTACGAGCAGTACTTC. It specifies CASSYSGGSYEQYF. The chain has TRBV6-5 and TRBJ2-7, with 7 bases fitting TRBD2. With V trimmed by 0 bases and J by 3 bases, 2 bases remained unmatched. The CDR3 covers 14 residues. CDR1 and CDR2 from the germline V gene are MNHEY and SVGAGI.

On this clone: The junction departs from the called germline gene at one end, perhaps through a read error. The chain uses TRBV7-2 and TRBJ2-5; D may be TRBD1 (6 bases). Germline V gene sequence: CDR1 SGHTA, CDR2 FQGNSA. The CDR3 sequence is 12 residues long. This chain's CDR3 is CASSLGGPWLHF. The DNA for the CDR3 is TGTGCCAGCAGCTTAGGGGGGCCATGGCTACACTTC.

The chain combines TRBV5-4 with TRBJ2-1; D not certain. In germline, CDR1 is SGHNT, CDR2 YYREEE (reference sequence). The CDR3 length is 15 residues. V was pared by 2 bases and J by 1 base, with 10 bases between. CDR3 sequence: CASSLAVNSYNEQFF. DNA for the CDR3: TGTGCCAGCAGCTTAGCTGTGAATTCCTACAATGAGCAGTTCTTC.

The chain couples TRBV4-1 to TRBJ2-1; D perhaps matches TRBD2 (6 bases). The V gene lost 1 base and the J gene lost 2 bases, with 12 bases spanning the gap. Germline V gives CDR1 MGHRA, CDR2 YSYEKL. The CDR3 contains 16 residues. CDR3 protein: CASSQVAGLTYNEQFF. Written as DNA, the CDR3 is TGCGCCAGCAGCCAAGTGGCGGGACTGACCTACAATGAGCAGTTCTTC.

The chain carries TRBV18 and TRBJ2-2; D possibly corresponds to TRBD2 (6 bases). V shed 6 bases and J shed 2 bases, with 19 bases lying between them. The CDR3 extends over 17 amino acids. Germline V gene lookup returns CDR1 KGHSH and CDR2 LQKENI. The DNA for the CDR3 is TGTGCCAGCTCGCCTTTGGGACCGGGGGTAAACACCGGGGAGCTGTTTTTT. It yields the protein CASSPLGPGVNTGELFF.

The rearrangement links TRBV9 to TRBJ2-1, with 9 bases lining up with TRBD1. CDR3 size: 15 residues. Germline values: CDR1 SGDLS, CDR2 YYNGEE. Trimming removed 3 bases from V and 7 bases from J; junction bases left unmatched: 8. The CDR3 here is CASSDTGGAVNEQFF. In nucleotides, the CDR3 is TGTGCCAGCAGCGACACAGGGGGCGCAGTAAATGAGCAGTTCTTC.

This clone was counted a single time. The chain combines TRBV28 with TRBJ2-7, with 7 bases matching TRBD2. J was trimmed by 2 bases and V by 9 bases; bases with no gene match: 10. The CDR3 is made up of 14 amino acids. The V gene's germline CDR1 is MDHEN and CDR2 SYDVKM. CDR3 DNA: TGTGCCAGTACAATCGGGGGGAGAACCTACGAGCAGTACTTC. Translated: CASTIGGRTYEQYF.

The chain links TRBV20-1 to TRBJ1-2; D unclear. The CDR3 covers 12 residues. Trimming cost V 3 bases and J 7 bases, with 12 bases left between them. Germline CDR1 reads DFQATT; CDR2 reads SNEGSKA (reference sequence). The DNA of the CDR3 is TGCAGTGCTAGTGTTCTCGGGGTTGGCTACACCTTC. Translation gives CSASVLGVGYTF.

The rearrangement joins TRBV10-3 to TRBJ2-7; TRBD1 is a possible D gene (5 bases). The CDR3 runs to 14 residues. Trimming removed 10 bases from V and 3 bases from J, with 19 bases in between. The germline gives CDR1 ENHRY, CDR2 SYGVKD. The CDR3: CATKVGQGSYEQYF. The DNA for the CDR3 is TGTGCCACGAAGGTAGGGCAGGGAAGCTACGAGCAGTACTTC.

The CDR3 reads CASSFWREAFF. As DNA, the CDR3 is TGTGCCAGCAGTTTTTGGAGGGAAGCTTTCTTT. The gene calls are TRBV28 and TRBJ1-1; D is uncertain. V was cut by 3 bases and J by 8 bases, with 7 bases left in between. CDR3 size: 11 residues. Germline CDR1 is MDHEN and CDR2 is SYDVKM.

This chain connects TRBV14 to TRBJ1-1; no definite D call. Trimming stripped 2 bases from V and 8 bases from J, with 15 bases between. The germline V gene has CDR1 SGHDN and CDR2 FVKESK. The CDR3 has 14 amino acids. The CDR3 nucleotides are TGTGCCAGCAGCCAACGGGGTGATAGATCCGAAGCTTTCTTT. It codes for CASSQRGDRSEAFF.

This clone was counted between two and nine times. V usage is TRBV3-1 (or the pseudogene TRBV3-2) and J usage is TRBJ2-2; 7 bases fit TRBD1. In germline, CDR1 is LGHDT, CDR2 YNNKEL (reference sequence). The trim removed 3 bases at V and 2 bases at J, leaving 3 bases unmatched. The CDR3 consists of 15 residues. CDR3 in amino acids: CASSHRDRNTGELFF. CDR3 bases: TGTGCCAGCAGCCACCGGGACAGAAACACCGGGGAGCTGTTTTTT.

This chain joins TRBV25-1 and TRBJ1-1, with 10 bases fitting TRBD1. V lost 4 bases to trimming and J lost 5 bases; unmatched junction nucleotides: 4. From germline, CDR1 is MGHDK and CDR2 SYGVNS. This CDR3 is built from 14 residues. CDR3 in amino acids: CASSGDRGGTEAFF. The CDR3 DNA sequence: TGTGCCAGCAGTGGGGACAGGGGTGGGACTGAAGCTTTCTTT. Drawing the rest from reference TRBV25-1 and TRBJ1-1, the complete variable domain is EADIYQTPRYLVIGTGKKITLECSQTMGHDKMYWYQQDPGMELHLIHYSYGVNSTEKGDLSSESTVSRIRTEHFPLTLESARPSHTSQYLCASSGDRGGTEAFFGQGTRLTVV.

For the CDR3, the DNA is TGTGCCAGCAGTTACTTAGCCGCGACAGATACGCAGTATTTT. This encodes CASSYLAATDTQYF. The rearrangement uses TRBV6-5 and TRBJ2-3; D call uncertain. The CDR3 has 14 amino acids. Deletions cut 1 base from V and 3 bases from J, with 8 bases between. Germline CDR1 and CDR2: MNHEY and SVGAGI.